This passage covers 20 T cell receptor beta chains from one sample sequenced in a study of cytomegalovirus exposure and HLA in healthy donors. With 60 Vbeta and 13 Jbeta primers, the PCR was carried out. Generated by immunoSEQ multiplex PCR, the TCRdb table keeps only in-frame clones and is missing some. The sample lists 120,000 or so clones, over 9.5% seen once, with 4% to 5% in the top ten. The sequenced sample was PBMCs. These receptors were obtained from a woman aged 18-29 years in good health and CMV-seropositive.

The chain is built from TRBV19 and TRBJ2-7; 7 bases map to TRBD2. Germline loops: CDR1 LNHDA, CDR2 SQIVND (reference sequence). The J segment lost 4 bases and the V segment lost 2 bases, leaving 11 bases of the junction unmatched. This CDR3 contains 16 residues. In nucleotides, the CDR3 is TGTGCCAGTAGTATAACGAGGCCTAGCGGTTCATACGAGCAGTACTTC. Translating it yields CASSITRPSGSYEQYF. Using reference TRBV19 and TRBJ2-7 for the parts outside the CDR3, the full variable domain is DGGITQSPKYLFRKEGQNVTLSCEQNLNHDAMYWYRQDPGQGLRLIYYSQIVNDFQKGDIAEGYSVSREKKESFPLTVTSAQKNPTAFYLCASSITRPSGSYEQYFGPGTRLTVT.

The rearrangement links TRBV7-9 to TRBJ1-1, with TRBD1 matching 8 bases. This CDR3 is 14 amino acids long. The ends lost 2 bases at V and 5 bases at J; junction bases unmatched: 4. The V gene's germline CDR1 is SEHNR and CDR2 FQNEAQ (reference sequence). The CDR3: CASSLQGAPTEAFF. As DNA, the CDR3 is TGTGCCAGCAGCTTACAGGGGGCGCCTACTGAAGCTTTCTTT.

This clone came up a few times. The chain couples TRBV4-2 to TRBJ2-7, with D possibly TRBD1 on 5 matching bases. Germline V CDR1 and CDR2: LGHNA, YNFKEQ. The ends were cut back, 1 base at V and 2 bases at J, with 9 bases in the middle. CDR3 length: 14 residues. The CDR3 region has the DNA TGTGCCAGCAGCCAAGCCAAGGGGCCCTACGAGCAGTACTTC. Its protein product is CASSQAKGPYEQYF.

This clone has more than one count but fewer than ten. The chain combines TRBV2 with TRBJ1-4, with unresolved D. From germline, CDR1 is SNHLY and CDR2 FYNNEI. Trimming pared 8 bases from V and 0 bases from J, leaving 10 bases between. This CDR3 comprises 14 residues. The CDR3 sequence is CASAGVPTNEKLFF. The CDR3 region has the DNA TGTGCCAGCGCAGGTGTGCCAACTAATGAAAAACTGTTTTTT.

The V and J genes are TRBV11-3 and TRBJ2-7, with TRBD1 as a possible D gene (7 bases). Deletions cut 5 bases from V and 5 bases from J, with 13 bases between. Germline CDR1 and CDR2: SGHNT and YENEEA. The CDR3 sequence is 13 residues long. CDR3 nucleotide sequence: TGTGCCAGCAGCCCGGACAGGACTAACGAGCAGTACTTC. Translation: CASSPDRTNEQYF.

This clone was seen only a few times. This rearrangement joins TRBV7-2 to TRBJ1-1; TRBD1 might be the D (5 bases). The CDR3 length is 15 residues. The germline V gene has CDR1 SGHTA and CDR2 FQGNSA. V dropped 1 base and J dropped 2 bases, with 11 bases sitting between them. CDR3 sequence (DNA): TGTGCCAGCAGCTTAGGACAGAACATTAACACTGAAGCTTTCTTT. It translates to CASSLGQNINTEAFF.

CDR3 region: CASSLAGTLTYEQYF. The CDR3 DNA sequence: TGTGCCAGCAGCTTAGCTGGGACACTTACCTACGAGCAGTACTTC. The chain employs TRBV7-8 and TRBJ2-7; D possibly corresponds to TRBD1 (6 bases). The CDR3 is made up of 15 amino acids. Per germline, CDR1 SGHVS and CDR2 FQNEAQ. Trimming left V 0 bases short and J 2 bases short, with 11 bases between. The complete variable domain, with remaining parts taken from reference TRBV7-8 and TRBJ2-7, reads GAGVSQSPRYKVAKRGQDVALRCDPISGHVSLFWYQQALGQGPEFLTYFQNEAQLDKSGLPSDRFFAERPEGSVSTLKIQRTQQEDSAVYLCASSLAGTLTYEQYFGPGTRLTVT.

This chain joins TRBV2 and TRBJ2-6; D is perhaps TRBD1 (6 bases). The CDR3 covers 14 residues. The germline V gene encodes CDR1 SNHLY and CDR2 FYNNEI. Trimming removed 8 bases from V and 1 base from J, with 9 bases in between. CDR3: CASGGLSGANVLTF. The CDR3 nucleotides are TGTGCCAGCGGGGGCCTTTCTGGGGCCAACGTCCTGACTTTC.

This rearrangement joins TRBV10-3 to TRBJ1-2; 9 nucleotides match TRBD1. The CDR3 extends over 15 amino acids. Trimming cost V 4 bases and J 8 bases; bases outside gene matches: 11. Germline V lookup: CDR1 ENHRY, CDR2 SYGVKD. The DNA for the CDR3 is TGTGCCATCAGTGTACTACAGGGGGCAGAATCCGGCTACACCTTC. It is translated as CAISVLQGAESGYTF.

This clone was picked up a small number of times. The CDR3 reads CASSLESGQPQHF. The CDR3 DNA reads TGCGCCAGCAGCTTGGAATCCGGGCAGCCCCAGCATTTT. J is TRBJ1-5 and V is TRBV5-1; D call uncertain. CDR1 and CDR2 (germline): SGHRS, YFSETQ. This CDR3 is built from 13 residues. The V end lost 0 bases, the J end lost 7 bases, and 8 bases lay between the germline ends.

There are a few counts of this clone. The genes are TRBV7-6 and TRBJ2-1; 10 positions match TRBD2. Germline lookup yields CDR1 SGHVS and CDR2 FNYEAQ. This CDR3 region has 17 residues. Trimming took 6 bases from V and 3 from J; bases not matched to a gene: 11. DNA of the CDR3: TGTGCCAGCAGTTTTCTAGCGGGAGAGCTAAACTACAATGAGCAGTTCTTC. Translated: CASSFLAGELNYNEQFF.

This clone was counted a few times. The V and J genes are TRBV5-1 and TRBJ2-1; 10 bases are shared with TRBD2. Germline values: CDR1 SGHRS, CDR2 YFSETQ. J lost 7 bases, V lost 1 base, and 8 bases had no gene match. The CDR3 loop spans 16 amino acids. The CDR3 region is CASSLSASGSGNEQFF. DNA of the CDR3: TGCGCCAGCAGCTTGAGTGCTAGCGGGAGCGGAAATGAGCAGTTCTTC.

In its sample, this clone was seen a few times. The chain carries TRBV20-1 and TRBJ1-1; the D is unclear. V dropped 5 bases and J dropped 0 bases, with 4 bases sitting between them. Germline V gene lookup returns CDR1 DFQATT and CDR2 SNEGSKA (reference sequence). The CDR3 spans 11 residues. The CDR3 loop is CSALMNTEAFF. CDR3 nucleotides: TGCAGTGCTTTAATGAACACTGAAGCTTTCTTT.

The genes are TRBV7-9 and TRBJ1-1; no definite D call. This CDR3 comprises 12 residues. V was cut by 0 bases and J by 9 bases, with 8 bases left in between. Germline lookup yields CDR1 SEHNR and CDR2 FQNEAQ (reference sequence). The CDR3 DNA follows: TGTGCCAGCAGCTTAGCGGAGGGAAAAGCTTTCTTT. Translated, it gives CASSLAEGKAFF.

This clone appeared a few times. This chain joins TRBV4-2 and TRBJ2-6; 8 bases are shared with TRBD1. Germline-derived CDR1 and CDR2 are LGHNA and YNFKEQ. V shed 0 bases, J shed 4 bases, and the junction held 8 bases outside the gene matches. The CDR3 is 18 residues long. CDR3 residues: CASSQDFQGALGANVLTF. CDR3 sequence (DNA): TGTGCCAGCAGCCAAGATTTTCAGGGGGCGCTAGGGGCCAACGTCCTGACTTTC.

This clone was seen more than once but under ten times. The CDR3 nucleotides read TGTGCCAGCAGACTACTAGAGCCTGGCTTAGGGACCCAGTACTTC. It translates to CASRLLEPGLGTQYF. The V call is TRBV28, the J call TRBJ2-5; D is possibly TRBD2 (5 bases). The CDR3 length is 15 residues. Looked up from germline, CDR1 is MDHEN and CDR2 is SYDVKM. Trimming removed 6 bases at V and 7 bases at J, with 21 bases between.

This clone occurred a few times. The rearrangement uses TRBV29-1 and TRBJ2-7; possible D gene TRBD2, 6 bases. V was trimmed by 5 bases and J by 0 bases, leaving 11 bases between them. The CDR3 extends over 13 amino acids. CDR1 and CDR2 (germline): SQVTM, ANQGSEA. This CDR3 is CSVKGGGSYEQYF. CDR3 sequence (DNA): TGCAGCGTTAAGGGAGGAGGCTCCTACGAGCAGTACTTC.

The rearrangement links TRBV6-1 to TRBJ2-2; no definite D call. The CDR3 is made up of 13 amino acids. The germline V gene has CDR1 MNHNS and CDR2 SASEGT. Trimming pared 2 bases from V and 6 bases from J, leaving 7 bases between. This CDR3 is CASSEIRPGELFF. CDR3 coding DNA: TGTGCCAGCAGTGAAATCCGTCCCGGGGAGCTGTTTTTT.

CDR3 in amino acids: CASSFSAGGSEQFF. The CDR3 bases are TGTGCCAGCAGTTTTTCAGCGGGAGGTAGTGAGCAGTTCTTC. This rearrangement joins TRBV27 to TRBJ2-1, with 9 bases that match TRBD2. The J segment lost 9 bases and the V segment lost 3 bases, leaving 6 bases of the junction unmatched. Germline V gene data show CDR1 as MNHEY and CDR2 as SMNVEV (reference sequence). CDR3 size: 14 residues.

CDR3 residues: CASSLDGGLTYGYTF. CDR3 DNA sequence: TGTGCCAGCAGCTTAGATGGAGGGCTCACCTATGGCTACACCTTC. This chain links TRBV7-8 with TRBJ1-2; D is unresolved. The germline V gene encodes CDR1 SGHVS and CDR2 FQNEAQ. This CDR3 is built from 15 residues. V was cut by 1 base and J by 4 bases, with 13 bases left in between. The variable domain in full, with the rest retrieved from reference TRBV7-8 and TRBJ1-2, is GAGVSQSPRYKVAKRGQDVALRCDPISGHVSLFWYQQALGQGPEFLTYFQNEAQLDKSGLPSDRFFAERPEGSVSTLKIQRTQQEDSAVYLCASSLDGGLTYGYTFGSGTRLTVV.